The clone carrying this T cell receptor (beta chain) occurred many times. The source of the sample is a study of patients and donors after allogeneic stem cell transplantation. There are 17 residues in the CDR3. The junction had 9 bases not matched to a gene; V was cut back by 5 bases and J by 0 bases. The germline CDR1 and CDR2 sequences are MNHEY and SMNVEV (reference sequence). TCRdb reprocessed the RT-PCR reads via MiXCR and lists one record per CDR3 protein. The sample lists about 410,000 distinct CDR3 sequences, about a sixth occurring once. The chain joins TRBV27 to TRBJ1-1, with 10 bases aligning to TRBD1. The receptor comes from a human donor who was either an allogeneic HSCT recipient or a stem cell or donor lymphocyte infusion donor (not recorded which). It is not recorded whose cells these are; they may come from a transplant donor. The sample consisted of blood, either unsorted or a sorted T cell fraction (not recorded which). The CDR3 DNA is TGTGCCAGCAGTCTACTACCGGGACAGGGGATGAACACTGAAGCTTTCTTT. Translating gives CASSLLPGQGMNTEAFF.